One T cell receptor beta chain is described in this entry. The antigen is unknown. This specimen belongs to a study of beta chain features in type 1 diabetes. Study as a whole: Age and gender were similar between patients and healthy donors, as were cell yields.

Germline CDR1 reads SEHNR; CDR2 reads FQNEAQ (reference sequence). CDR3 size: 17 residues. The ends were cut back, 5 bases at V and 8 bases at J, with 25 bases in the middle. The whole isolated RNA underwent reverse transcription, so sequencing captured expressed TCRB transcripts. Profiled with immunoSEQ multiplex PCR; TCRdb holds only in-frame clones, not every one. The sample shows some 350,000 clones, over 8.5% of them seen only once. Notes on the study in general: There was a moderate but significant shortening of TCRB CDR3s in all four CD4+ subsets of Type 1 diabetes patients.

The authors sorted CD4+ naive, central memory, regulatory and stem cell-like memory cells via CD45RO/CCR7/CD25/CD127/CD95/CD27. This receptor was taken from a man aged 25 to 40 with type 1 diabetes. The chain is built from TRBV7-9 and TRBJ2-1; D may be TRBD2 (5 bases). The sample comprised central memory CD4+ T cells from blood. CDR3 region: CASSPRKRAEGRDEQFF. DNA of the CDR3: TGTGCCAGCAGCCCCAGGAAACGGGCGGAAGGGCGGGATGAGCAGTTCTTC.